The 9 T cell receptor beta chains presented below share a single source sample, sequenced in a study of CD8 T cells in ankylosing spondylitis. TCRdb reanalysed the 5' RACE reads using MiXCR and keeps one entry per CDR3 protein. The sample includes almost 250,000 distinct CDR3 sequences, roughly a third of them seen just once. The sample was blood, either unsorted or a sorted T cell fraction (not recorded which). The receptors shown here come from a male donor with ankylosing spondylitis or in good health (not recorded which).

The chain couples TRBV20-1 to TRBJ2-1; D might be TRBD1 (7 bases). The CDR3 loop spans 17 amino acids. CDR1 is DFQATT, CDR2 SNEGSKA, per germline (reference sequence). Between the trimmed V and J ends, which lost 2 bases and 0 bases, there was a span of 17 bases. CDR3 sequence: CSARPKGAGTSYNEQFF. CDR3 nucleotides: TGCAGTGCTAGACCTAAGGGGGCGGGGACCTCCTACAATGAGCAGTTCTTC.

The V and J genes are TRBV12-3 or TRBV12-4 and TRBJ1-1; D unresolved. Trimming took off 5 bases at V and 4 bases at J, with 14 bases between the two ends. The CDR3 is 14 amino acids. This CDR3 reads CASSRPSGRTEAFF. The CDR3 DNA reads TGTGCCAGCAGTCGACCCTCGGGTCGCACTGAAGCTTTCTTT.

The V call is TRBV7-6, the J call TRBJ2-5; no reliable D call. This CDR3 is built from 12 residues. Trimming shortened V by 3 bases and J by 5 bases, and 7 bases separated the two germline ends. The germline V gene encodes CDR1 SGHVS and CDR2 FNYEAQ. The CDR3 reads CASSFLEETQYF. The CDR3 bases are TGTGCCAGCAGCTTCCTAGAGGAGACCCAGTACTTC.

The rearrangement joins TRBV21-1 to TRBJ1-5; no DNA check was done on the table's D call, TRBD1. TRBV21-1 is assigned pseudogene status. This CDR3 has 14 amino acids. In nucleotides, the CDR3 is TGTGCCTCCTTGGTACAGGGTTTGGAACAGCCCCAGCATTTT. The encoded protein is CASLVQGLEQPQHF.

This clonotype was detected only a few times. The gene calls are TRBV11-2 and TRBJ2-7, with 9 bases fitting TRBD1. Per the germline V gene, CDR1 is SGHAT and CDR2 is FQNNGV. The J segment lost 4 bases and the V segment lost 5 bases, leaving 12 bases of the junction unmatched. The CDR3 has 16 amino acids. CDR3 in amino acids: CASSIYSQGAFYEQYF. CDR3 DNA sequence: TGTGCCAGCAGCATTTATTCACAGGGGGCGTTTTACGAGCAGTACTTC.

This clonotype was seen only a few times. This chain joins TRBV11-2 and TRBJ2-5; 9 positions match TRBD1. Trimming at V came to 7 bases and at J to 5 bases, leaving 5 bases not matched to a gene. The CDR3 has 13 residues. The germline CDR1 and CDR2 sequences are SGHAT and FQNNGV. The CDR3, as DNA: TGTGCCAGCACTCGAGGGACAGGGGAGACCCAGTACTTC. It is translated as CASTRGTGETQYF. Drawing the rest from reference TRBV11-2 and TRBJ2-5, the complete variable domain is EAGVAQSPRYKIIEKRQSVAFWCNPISGHATLYWYQQILGQGPKLLIQFQNNGVVDDSQLPKDRFSAERLKGVDSTLKIQPAKLEDSAVYLCASTRGTGETQYFGPGTRLLVL.

This clonotype was observed once. V usage is TRBV20-1 and J usage is TRBJ2-1; 9 bases align to TRBD2. The CDR3 is made up of 19 amino acids. J gave up 3 bases and V 6 bases, and 21 bases lay outside the gene matches. The germline V gene encodes CDR1 DFQATT and CDR2 SNEGSKA (reference sequence). CDR3 region: CSAGDRLGAGGPFYNEQFF. The CDR3 DNA sequence: TGCAGTGCAGGGGACCGGTTAGGAGCGGGGGGTCCCTTCTACAATGAGCAGTTCTTC.

V and J are TRBV27 and TRBJ2-1, with 10 bases that match TRBD2. The CDR3 loop spans 15 amino acids. The V gene end was trimmed by 7 bases and the J gene end by 5 bases; junction bases not matched to a gene: 8. CDR1 and CDR2 (germline): MNHEY, SMNVEV (reference sequence). The CDR3 here is CASTLLAGVHNEQFF. CDR3 bases: TGTGCCAGCACCTTGCTAGCGGGGGTACACAATGAGCAGTTCTTC.

This clonotype was observed at least ten times. CDR3: CSATRTGNQPQHF. DNA for the CDR3: TGCAGTGCAACCCGGACAGGCAATCAGCCCCAGCATTTT. The V gene is TRBV20-1, the J gene TRBJ1-5; possibly TRBD1 for D (6 bases). V gave up 6 bases and J gave up 2 bases, with 11 bases separating them. The CDR3 is 13 residues long. In germline, CDR1 is DFQATT, CDR2 SNEGSKA (reference sequence).